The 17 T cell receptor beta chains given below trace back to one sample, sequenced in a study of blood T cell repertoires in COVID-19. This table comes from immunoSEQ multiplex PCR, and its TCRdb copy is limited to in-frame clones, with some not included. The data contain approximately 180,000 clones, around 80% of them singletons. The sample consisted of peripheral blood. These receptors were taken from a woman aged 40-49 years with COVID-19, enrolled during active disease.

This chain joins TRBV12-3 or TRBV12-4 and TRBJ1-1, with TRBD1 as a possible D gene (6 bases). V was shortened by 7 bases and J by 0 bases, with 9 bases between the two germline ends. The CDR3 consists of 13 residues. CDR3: CASNRDMNTEAFF. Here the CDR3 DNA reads TGTGCCAGCAATAGGGACATGAACACTGAAGCTTTCTTT.

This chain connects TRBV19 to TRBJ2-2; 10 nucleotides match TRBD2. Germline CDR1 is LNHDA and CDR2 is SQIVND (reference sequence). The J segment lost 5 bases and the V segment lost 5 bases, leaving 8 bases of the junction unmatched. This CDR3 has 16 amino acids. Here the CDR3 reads CASSPLLAGVTGELFF. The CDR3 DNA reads TGTGCCAGTAGTCCCCTGCTAGCGGGAGTTACCGGGGAGCTGTTTTTT.

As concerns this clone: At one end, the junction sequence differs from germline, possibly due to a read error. The CDR3, as DNA: TGTGCCAGCAGTTTGGCGGGGCAGGGACTGGCCTTT. The encoded protein is CASSLAGQGLAF. The chain employs TRBV12-3 or TRBV12-4 and TRBJ1-3; perhaps TRBD1 as D (5 bases). The CDR3 runs 12 residues.

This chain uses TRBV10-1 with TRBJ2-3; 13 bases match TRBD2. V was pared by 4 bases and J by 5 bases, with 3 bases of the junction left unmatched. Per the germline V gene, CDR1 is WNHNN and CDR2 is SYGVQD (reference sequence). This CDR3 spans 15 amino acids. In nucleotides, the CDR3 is TGCGCCAGCAGTGGGACTAGCGGGGGTGAAGATACGCAGTATTTT. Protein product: CASSGTSGGEDTQYF.

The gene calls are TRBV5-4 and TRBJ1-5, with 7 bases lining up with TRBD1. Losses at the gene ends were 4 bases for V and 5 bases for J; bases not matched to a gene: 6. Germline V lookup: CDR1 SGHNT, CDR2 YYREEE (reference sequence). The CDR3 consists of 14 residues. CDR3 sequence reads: CASSRQGVDQPQHF. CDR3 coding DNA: TGTGCCAGCAGCAGACAGGGTGTTGATCAGCCCCAGCATTTT.

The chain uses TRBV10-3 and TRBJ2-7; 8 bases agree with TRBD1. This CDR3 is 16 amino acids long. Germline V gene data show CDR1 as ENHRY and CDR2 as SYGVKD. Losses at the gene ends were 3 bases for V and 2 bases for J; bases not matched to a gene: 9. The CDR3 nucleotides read TGTGCCATCAGTGACAAAGACAGGGGTCTAGCCTACGAGCAGTACTTC. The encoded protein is CAISDKDRGLAYEQYF.

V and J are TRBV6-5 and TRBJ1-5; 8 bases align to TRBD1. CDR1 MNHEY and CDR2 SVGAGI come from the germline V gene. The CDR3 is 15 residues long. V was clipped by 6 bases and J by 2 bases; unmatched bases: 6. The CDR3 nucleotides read TGTGCCAGCAGCCAGACAGGGGAAGGCAATCAGCCCCAGCATTTT. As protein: CASSQTGEGNQPQHF.

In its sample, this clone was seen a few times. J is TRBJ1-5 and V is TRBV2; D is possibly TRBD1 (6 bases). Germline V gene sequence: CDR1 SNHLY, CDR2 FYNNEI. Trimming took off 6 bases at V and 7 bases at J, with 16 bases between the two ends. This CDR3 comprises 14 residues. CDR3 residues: CASSAQGLGQPQHF. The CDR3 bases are TGTGCCAGCAGCGCTCAGGGGTTAGGCCAGCCCCAGCATTTT.

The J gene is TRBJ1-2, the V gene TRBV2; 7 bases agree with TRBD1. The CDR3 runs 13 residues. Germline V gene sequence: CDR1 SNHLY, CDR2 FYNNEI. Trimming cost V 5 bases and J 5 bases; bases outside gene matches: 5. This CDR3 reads CASSSTGYYGYTF. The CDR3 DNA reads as TGTGCCAGCAGTTCGACAGGGTATTATGGCTACACCTTC.

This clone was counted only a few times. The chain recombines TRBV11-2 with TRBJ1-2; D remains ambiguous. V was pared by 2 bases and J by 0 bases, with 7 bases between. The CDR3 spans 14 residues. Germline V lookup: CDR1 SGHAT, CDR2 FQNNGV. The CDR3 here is CASSLQYANYGYTF. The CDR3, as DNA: TGTGCCAGCAGCTTACAGTACGCTAACTATGGCTACACCTTC.

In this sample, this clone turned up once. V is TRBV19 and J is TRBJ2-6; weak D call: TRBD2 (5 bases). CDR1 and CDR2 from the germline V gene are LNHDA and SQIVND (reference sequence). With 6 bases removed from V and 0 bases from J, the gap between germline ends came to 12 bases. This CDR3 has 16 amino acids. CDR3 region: CASSQGSPSGANVLTF. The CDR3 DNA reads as TGTGCCAGTAGCCAAGGGAGCCCCTCTGGGGCCAACGTCCTGACTTTC.

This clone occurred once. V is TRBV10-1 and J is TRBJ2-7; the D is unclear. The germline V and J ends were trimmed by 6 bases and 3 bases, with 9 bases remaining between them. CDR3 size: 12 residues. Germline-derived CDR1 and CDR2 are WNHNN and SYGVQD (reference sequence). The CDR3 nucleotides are TGCGCCAGCAGCGCAACGGGCTACGAGCAGTACTTC. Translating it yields CASSATGYEQYF.

The CDR3 sequence: CASSQADRSNQPQHF. CDR3 nucleotide sequence: TGTGCCAGCAGCCAAGCGGACAGAAGCAATCAGCCCCAGCATTTT. The genes are TRBV3-1 (or the pseudogene TRBV3-2) and TRBJ1-5; D may be TRBD1 (6 bases). The V end was cut by 1 base, the J end by 1 base, with 8 bases between. Germline CDR1 reads LGHDT; CDR2 reads YNNKEL (reference sequence). The CDR3 sequence is 15 residues long.

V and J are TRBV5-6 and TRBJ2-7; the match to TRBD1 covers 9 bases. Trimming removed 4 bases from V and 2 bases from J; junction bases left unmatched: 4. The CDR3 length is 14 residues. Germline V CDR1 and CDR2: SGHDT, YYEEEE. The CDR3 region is CASSLGTGTYEQYF. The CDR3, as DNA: TGTGCCAGCAGCCTCGGGACAGGGACCTACGAGCAGTACTTC. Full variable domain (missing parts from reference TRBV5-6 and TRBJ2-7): DAGVTQSPTHLIKTRGQQVTLRCSPKSGHDTVSWYQQALGQGPQFIFQYYEEEERQRGNFPDRFSGHQFPNYSSELNVNALLLGDSALYLCASSLGTGTYEQYFGPGTRLTVT.

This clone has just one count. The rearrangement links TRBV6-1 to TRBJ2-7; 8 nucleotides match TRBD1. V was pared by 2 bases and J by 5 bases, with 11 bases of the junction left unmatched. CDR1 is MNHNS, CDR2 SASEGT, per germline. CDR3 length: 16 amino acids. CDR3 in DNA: TGTGCCAGCAGTGAAAGAACCCGGCCAGGGGGCCACGAGCAGTACTTC. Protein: CASSERTRPGGHEQYF.

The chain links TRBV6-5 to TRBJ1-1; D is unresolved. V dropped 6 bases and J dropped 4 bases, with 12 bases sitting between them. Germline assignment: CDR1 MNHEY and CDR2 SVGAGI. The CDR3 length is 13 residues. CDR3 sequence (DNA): TGTGCCAGCAGCCGCCGGGTGAGCACTGAAGCTTTCTTT. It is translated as CASSRRVSTEAFF.

CDR3 region: CASSLNRADTIYF. Here the CDR3 DNA reads TGTGCCAGCAGCTTAAACAGGGCGGACACCATATATTTT. V and J are TRBV7-8 and TRBJ1-3, with D perhaps TRBD1 (6 bases). Germline V gives CDR1 SGHVS, CDR2 FQNEAQ. The CDR3 is 13 amino acids. V gave up 2 bases and J gave up 8 bases, with 10 bases separating them.